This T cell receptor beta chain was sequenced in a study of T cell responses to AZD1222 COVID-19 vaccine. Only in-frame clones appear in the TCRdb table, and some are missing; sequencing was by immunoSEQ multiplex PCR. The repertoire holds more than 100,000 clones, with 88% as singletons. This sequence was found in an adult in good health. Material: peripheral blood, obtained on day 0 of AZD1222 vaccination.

This CDR3 reads CASSFSGQRATNEKLFF. CDR3 coding DNA: TGTGCCAGCAGTTTTTCCGGACAGCGCGCAACTAATGAAAAACTGTTTTTT. The rearrangement uses TRBV28 and TRBJ1-4, with TRBD1 as a possible D gene (6 bases). V was trimmed by 3 bases and J by 0 bases, leaving 14 bases between them. Germline CDR1 is MDHEN and CDR2 is SYDVKM. The CDR3 is 17 amino acids.